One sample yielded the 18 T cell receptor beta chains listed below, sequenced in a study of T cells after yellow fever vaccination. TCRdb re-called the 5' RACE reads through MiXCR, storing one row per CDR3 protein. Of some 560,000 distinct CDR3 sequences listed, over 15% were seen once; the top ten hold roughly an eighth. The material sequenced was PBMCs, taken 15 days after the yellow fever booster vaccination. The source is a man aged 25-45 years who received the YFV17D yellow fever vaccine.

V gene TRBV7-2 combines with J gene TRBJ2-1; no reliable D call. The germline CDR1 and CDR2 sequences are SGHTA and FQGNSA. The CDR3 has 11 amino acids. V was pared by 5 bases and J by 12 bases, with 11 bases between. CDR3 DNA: TGTGCCAGCAGCCCCTCAGAGGTGCAGTTCTTC. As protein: CASSPSEVQFF.

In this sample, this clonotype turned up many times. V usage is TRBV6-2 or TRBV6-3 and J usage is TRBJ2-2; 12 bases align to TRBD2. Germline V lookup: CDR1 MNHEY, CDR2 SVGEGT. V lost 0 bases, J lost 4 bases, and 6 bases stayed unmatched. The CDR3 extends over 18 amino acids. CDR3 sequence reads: CASSYSKLAGGATGELFF. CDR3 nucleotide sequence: TGTGCCAGCAGTTACTCCAAGCTAGCGGGAGGGGCCACCGGGGAGCTGTTTTTT.

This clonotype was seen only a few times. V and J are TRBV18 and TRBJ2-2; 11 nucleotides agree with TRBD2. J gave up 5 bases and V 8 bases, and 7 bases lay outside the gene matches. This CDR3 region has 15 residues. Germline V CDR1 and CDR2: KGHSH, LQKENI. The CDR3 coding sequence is TGTGCCAGCGCGGACGGGACTAGCGGAACCGGGGAGCTGTTTTTT. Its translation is CASADGTSGTGELFF.

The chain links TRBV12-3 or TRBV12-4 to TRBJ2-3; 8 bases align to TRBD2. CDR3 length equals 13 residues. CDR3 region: CAGRGGNTDTQYF. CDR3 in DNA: TGTGCAGGCCGGGGGGGGAACACAGATACGCAGTATTTT.

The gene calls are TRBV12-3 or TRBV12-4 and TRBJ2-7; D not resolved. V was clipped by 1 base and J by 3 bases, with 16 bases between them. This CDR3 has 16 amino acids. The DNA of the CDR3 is TGTGCCAGCAGTTTAGGTGCCGGAAGCGTTTACTACGAGCAGTACTTC. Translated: CASSLGAGSVYYEQYF.

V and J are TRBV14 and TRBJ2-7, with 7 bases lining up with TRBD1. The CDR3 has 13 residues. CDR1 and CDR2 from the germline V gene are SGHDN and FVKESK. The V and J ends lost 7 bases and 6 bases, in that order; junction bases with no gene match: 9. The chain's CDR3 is CASTPGTVSEQYF. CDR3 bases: TGTGCCAGCACCCCGGGGACAGTCTCCGAGCAGTACTTC.

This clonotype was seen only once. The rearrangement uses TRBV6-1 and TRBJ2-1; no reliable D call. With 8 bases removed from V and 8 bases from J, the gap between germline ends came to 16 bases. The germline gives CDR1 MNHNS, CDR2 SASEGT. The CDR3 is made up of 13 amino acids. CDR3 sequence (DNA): TGTGCCAGCCAGCGTATCTCCCTAGATGAGCAGTTCTTC. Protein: CASQRISLDEQFF.

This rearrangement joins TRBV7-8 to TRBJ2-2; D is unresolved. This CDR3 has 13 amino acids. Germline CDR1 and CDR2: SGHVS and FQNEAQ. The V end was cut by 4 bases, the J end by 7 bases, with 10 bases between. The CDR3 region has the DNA TGTGCCAGCAGCTATAGGGCTAGCGGGGAGCTGTTTTTT. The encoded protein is CASSYRASGELFF.

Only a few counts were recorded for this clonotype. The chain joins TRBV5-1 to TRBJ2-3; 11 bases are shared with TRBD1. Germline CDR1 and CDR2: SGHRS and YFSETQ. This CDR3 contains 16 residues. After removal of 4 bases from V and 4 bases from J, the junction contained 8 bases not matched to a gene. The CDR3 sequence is CASSRMGQGVPDTQYF. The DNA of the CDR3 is TGCGCCAGCAGCCGAATGGGACAGGGGGTCCCAGATACGCAGTATTTT.

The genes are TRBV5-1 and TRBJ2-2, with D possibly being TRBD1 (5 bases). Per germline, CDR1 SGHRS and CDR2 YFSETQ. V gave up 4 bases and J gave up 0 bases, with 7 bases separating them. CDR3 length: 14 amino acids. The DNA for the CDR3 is TGCGCCAGCAGCCAGGGCGCGAACACCGGGGAGCTGTTTTTT. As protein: CASSQGANTGELFF. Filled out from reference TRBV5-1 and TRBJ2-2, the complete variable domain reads KAGVTQTPRYLIKTRGQQVTLSCSPISGHRSVSWYQQTPGQGLQFLFEYFSETQRNKGNFPGRFSGRQFSNSRSEMNVSTLELGDSALYLCASSQGANTGELFFGEGSRLTVL.

The CDR3, as DNA: TGTGCCAGCAGCCTAAAGACAGGGAACACTGAAGCTTTCTTT. It specifies CASSLKTGNTEAFF. The chain has TRBV7-9 and TRBJ1-1, with D tentatively TRBD1 (6 bases). Trimming left V 5 bases short and J 1 base short, with 11 bases between. This CDR3 comprises 14 residues. Germline assignment: CDR1 SEHNR and CDR2 FQNEAQ (reference sequence).

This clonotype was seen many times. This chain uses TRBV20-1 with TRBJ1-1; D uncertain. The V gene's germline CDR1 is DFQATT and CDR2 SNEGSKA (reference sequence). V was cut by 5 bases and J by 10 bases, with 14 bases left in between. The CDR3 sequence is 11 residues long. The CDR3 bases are TGCAGTGCTCCCCAAGGCGGGCTAGCTTTCTTT. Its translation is CSAPQGGLAFF.

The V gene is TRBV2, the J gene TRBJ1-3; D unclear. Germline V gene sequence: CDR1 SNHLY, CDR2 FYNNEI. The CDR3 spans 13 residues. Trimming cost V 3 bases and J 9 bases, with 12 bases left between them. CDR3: CASSEGLLGTIYF. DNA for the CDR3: TGTGCCAGCAGTGAGGGCCTCCTCGGCACCATATATTTT.

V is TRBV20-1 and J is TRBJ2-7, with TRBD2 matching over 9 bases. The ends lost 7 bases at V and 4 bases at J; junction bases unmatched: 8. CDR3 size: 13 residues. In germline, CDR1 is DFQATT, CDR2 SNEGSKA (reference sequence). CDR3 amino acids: CSVLGLALYEQYF. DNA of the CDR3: TGCAGTGTCCTTGGACTAGCGTTGTACGAGCAGTACTTC.

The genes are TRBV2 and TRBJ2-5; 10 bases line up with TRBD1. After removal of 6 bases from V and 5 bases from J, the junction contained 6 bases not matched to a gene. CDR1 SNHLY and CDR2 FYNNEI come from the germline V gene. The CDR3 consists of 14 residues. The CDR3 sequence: CASRSGTGEETQYF. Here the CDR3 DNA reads TGTGCCAGCAGGTCCGGGACAGGGGAGGAGACCCAGTACTTC.

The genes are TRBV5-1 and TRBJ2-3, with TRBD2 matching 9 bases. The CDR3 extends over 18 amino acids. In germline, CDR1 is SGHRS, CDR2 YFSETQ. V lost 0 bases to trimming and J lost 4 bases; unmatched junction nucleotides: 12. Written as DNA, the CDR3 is TGCGCCAGCAGCTTGGCCCCCCAGCTAGCGGGAACCTCAGATACGCAGTATTTT. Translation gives CASSLAPQLAGTSDTQYF.

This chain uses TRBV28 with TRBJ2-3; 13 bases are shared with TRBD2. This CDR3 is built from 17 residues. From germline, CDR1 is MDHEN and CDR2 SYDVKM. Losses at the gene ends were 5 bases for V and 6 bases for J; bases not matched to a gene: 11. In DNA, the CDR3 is TGTGCCAGCAGTGCATTACTAGCGGGAGGGCCCGGGGATACGCAGTATTTT. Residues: CASSALLAGGPGDTQYF.

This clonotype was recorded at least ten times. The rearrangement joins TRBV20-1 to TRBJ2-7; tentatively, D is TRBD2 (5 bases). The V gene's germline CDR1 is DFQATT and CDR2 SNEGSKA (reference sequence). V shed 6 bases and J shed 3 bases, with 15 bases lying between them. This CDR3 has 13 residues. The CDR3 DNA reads TGCAGTGCCCGAGAAGCGGATCTCTACGAGCAGTACTTC. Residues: CSAREADLYEQYF.